The 21 T cell receptor beta chains in this list originate from one sample, sequenced in a study of blood T cells in healthy people across ages. The authors ran a second PCR of about 6 to 11 cycles using a sample-barcoded 5' primer and a J-beta primer mix. TCRdb used MiXCR to reprocess the 5' RACE reads, holding one entry per CDR3 protein. This table holds hundreds of thousands of distinct CDR3 sequences, approximately 25% found once. The sample was also reused in another study, on T cells of mothers and their children.

Sequenced material: blood. The receptors here all came from a boy younger than 18 in good health.

The chain has TRBV29-1 and TRBJ2-7; 12 positions agree with TRBD1. V lost 5 bases and J lost 4; bases outside the gene matches: 9. The CDR3 runs to 15 residues. Germline values: CDR1 SQVTM, CDR2 ANQGSEA. For the CDR3, the DNA is TGCAGCGTTCCGGGACAGGGGGCGCTTGGTTACGAGCAGTACTTC. It codes for CSVPGQGALGYEQYF.

This clonotype was counted between two and nine times. The chain couples TRBV27 to TRBJ2-5, with D perhaps TRBD2 (5 bases). The closer fit of TRBJ2-7 to the DNA end suggests the J call may be wrong. Germline V CDR1 and CDR2: MNHEY, SMNVEV (reference sequence). This CDR3 spans 14 amino acids. In DNA, the CDR3 is TGTGCCAGCAGCTCCTTAGTGGGAGCCCACGAGCAGTACTTC. Protein: CASSSLVGAHEQYF.

This clonotype was counted at least ten times. The chain combines TRBV4-2 with TRBJ1-4; 11 bases match TRBD1. Germline loops: CDR1 LGHNA, CDR2 YNFKEQ. J was trimmed by 8 bases and V by 1 base; bases with no gene match: 0. The CDR3 contains 14 residues. CDR3 nucleotide sequence: TGTGCCAGCAGCCAAGGGACAGGGGGCGAAAAACTGTTTTTT. It translates to CASSQGTGGEKLFF.

This chain connects TRBV28 to TRBJ2-5, with D tentatively TRBD2 (5 bases). TRBJ2-7 matches the DNA end more closely, so the J call is doubtful. There are 11 residues in the CDR3. CDR1 is MDHEN and CDR2 is SYDVKM in the germline V gene. CDR3 protein: CASTEGNEQYF. The CDR3 DNA is TGTGCCAGCACTGAGGGTAACGAGCAGTACTTC.

The chain employs TRBV21-1 and TRBJ1-4; the table calls TRBD1, which could not be checked here. TRBV21-1 is a pseudogene locus. This CDR3 has 12 residues. The chain's CDR3 is CASSSSGPSGFF. CDR3 nucleotide sequence: TGTGCCAGCAGCAGTTCGGGACCTTCAGGGTTTTTT.

The rearrangement joins TRBV7-3 to TRBJ2-3, with 7 bases aligning to TRBD1. The CDR3 sequence is 18 residues long. In germline, CDR1 is SGHTA, CDR2 FQGTGA. The ends lost 5 bases at V and 0 bases at J; junction bases unmatched: 14. In DNA, the CDR3 is TGTGCCAGCAGCAATATCTGGGACAGTACCTCTAGCACAGATACGCAGTATTTT. Its protein is CASSNIWDSTSSTDTQYF.

The chain employs TRBV29-1 and TRBJ2-7, with TRBD2 as a possible D gene (5 bases). Germline assignment: CDR1 SQVTM and CDR2 ANQGSEA. The V gene lost 7 bases and the J gene lost 9 bases, with 22 bases spanning the gap. This CDR3 is 13 amino acids long. The CDR3 DNA reads as TGCAGCGCTTACCTCTCCCCAGGCGAGGGGCAGTACTTC. Encoded protein: CSAYLSPGEGQYF.

This CDR3 reads CSASRFGSGSSYEQYF. The DNA for the CDR3 is TGCAGTGCTAGCCGGTTTGGTAGCGGGAGCTCCTACGAGCAGTACTTC. The chain uses TRBV20-1 and TRBJ2-5; 9 bases fit TRBD2. The DNA end is more similar to TRBJ2-7, so the J call may be wrong. Germline assignment: CDR1 DFQATT and CDR2 SNEGSKA (reference sequence). The length of the CDR3 is 16 residues.

The chain combines TRBV7-9 with TRBJ2-1; 8 bases line up with TRBD2. The germline gives CDR1 SEHNR, CDR2 FQNEAQ (reference sequence). The V gene end was trimmed by 2 bases and the J gene end by 2 bases; junction bases not matched to a gene: 11. The CDR3 loop spans 18 amino acids. This CDR3 reads CASSLIPPGLEPYNEQFF. In nucleotides, the CDR3 is TGTGCCAGCAGCTTAATTCCCCCGGGACTAGAGCCCTACAATGAGCAGTTCTTC.

The chain recombines TRBV12-3 or TRBV12-4 with TRBJ2-3; weak D call: TRBD2 (5 bases). The V end lost 6 bases, the J end lost 4 bases, and 14 bases lay between the germline ends. This CDR3 is 14 amino acids long. CDR3 in DNA: TGTGCCAGCAGGCTAACGGGGAGATCAGATACGCAGTATTTT. Amino acids: CASRLTGRSDTQYF.

This clonotype was picked up a small number of times. The chain is built from TRBV12-3 or TRBV12-4 and TRBJ1-5; TRBD1 matches at 9 bases. The CDR3 loop spans 15 amino acids. The V segment lost 4 bases and the J segment 6 bases; nucleotides outside the gene matches: 7. The CDR3 sequence: CASSSAGTGIQPQHF. CDR3 bases: TGTGCCAGCAGTTCAGCCGGGACAGGGATTCAGCCCCAGCATTTT.

The gene calls are TRBV7-9 and TRBJ2-5; D could derive from TRBD1 or TRBD2 (5 bases each). Germline assignment: CDR1 SEHNR and CDR2 FQNEAQ (reference sequence). The V end lost 1 base, the J end lost 7 bases, and 10 bases lay between the germline ends. The CDR3 is made up of 13 amino acids. As DNA, the CDR3 is TGTGCCAGCAGCTTAGGGGACGGAGGGACCCAGTACTTC. Translating gives CASSLGDGGTQYF.

Worth noting for this clonotype: Germline is not matched at one junction end, which may reflect a read error. V is TRBV9 and J is TRBJ1-1, with TRBD1 as a possible D gene (6 bases). Germline CDR1 is SGDLS and CDR2 is YYNGEE. The CDR3 runs 18 residues. CDR3 region: CASSVDSSSPSPTLEASF. CDR3 DNA: TGTGCCAGCAGCGTGGACAGCTCCAGTCCCTCCCCAACCCTTGAAGCTTCCTTT. The variable domain in full, completed from reference TRBV9 and TRBJ1-1, reads DSGVTQTPKHLITATGQRVTLRCSPRSGDLSVYWYQQSLDQGLQFLIQYYNGEERAKGNILERFSAQQFPDLHSELNLSSLELGDSALYFCASSVDSSSPSPTLEASFGQGTRLTVV.

The gene calls are TRBV20-1 and TRBJ2-3; the match to TRBD2 covers 10 bases. Germline assignment: CDR1 DFQATT and CDR2 SNEGSKA (reference sequence). The CDR3 consists of 16 residues. V was pared by 0 bases and J by 5 bases, with 8 bases of the junction left unmatched. The CDR3 DNA sequence: TGCAGTGCTAGAGATGGGAGCGGGAGGGCGATAGATACGCAGTATTTT. Its protein product is CSARDGSGRAIDTQYF.

This clonotype was seen only a few times. V gene TRBV5-4 combines with J gene TRBJ2-1, with TRBD2 identical over 8 bases. CDR3 length: 14 amino acids. V shed 0 bases and J 13 bases; nucleotides not matched to a gene: 9. Germline CDR1 SGHNT, CDR2 YYREEE (reference sequence). The chain's CDR3 is CASSLVGASGSQFF. CDR3 DNA: TGTGCCAGCAGCTTGGTGGGGGCTAGCGGGTCTCAGTTCTTC.

This clonotype was seen a few times. The chain combines TRBV20-1 with TRBJ2-7, with D maybe TRBD1 (6 bases). V was clipped by 6 bases and J by 2 bases, with 8 bases between them. Germline V gene data show CDR1 as DFQATT and CDR2 as SNEGSKA (reference sequence). The CDR3 consists of 11 residues. For the CDR3, the DNA is TGCAGTGCCAAGGGGGCCTACGAGCAGTACTTC. Translation: CSAKGAYEQYF.

The chain employs TRBV5-5 and TRBJ2-5; 7 bases fit TRBD1. TRBJ2-1 explains the end of the DNA better; the J call may be wrong. The CDR3 is 13 amino acids. Germline CDR1 reads SGHKS; CDR2 reads YYEKEE (reference sequence). CDR3 sequence: CASSTDRVEEQFF. CDR3 bases: TGTGCCAGCAGCACCGACAGGGTTGAAGAGCAGTTCTTC.

With regard to this clonotype: One end of the junction is discordant with germline, which a read error may explain. V usage is TRBV3-1 and J usage is TRBJ1-6, with a tentative D call TRBD1 (6 bases). The CDR3 spans 15 residues. From germline, CDR1 is LGHDT and CDR2 YNNKEL (reference sequence). The CDR3 loop reads CASSPSRGLGSPLRF. In nucleotides, the CDR3 is TGTGCCAGCAGCCCGTCCAGGGGCCTAGGTTCACCCCTCCGCTTT. The variable domain in full, completed from reference TRBV3-1 and TRBJ1-6, reads DTAVSQTPKYLVTQMGNDKSIKCEQNLGHDTMYWYKQDSKKFLKIMFSYNNKELIINETVPNRFSPKSPDKAHLNLHINSLELGDSAVYFCASSPSRGLGSPLRFGNGTRLTVT.

The chain combines TRBV12-3 or TRBV12-4 with TRBJ2-3; possibly TRBD1 for D (5 bases). The ends were cut back, 6 bases at V and 2 bases at J, with 18 bases in the middle. CDR3 length: 16 residues. The CDR3 reads CASRDKVLINTDTQYF. The CDR3 DNA reads TGTGCCAGCAGGGACAAGGTTCTGATAAACACAGATACGCAGTATTTT.

This clonotype was seen only a few times. This sequence joins TRBV28 and TRBJ2-7, with a tentative D call TRBD1 (6 bases). V lost 5 bases to trimming and J lost 4 bases, with 21 bases between them. CDR3 length equals 16 residues. Germline V CDR1 and CDR2: MDHEN, SYDVKM. DNA of the CDR3: TGTGCCAGCAGTCCAAGACAGGTTAAGGGCTTATACGAGCAGTACTTC. This sequence encodes CASSPRQVKGLYEQYF.

This clonotype was detected only a few times. The rearrangement links TRBV3-1 to TRBJ1-2, with D tentatively TRBD1 (6 bases). Germline lookup yields CDR1 LGHDT and CDR2 YNNKEL (reference sequence). CDR3 length: 15 residues. Trimming removed 1 base at V and 8 bases at J, with 17 bases between. The DNA of the CDR3 is TGTGCCAGCAGCCAAGGCGGGGGCCCTCCTCGGGGCTACACCTTC. It translates to CASSQGGGPPRGYTF. Using reference TRBV3-1 and TRBJ1-2 for the parts outside the CDR3, the full variable domain is DTAVSQTPKYLVTQMGNDKSIKCEQNLGHDTMYWYKQDSKKFLKIMFSYNNKELIINETVPNRFSPKSPDKAHLNLHINSLELGDSAVYFCASSQGGGPPRGYTFGSGTRLTVV.